A selection of T cell receptor beta chains follows, all from one sample in a study of cytomegalovirus exposure and HLA in healthy donors. Sequencing used immunoSEQ multiplex PCR; TCRdb keeps in-frame clones, though not all of them. This table has around 190,000 clones, about 82% appearing once. The specimen was PBMCs. All receptors derive from a woman between 18 and 30 years old in good health and CMV-seronegative. The CDR3 runs from the conserved cysteine through the conserved F or W. A D gene is named only where the DNA matches it firmly. Size values are once, few and many counts, or a class for expanded clones, and some rows have none.

abundance	d_gene	v_gene	j_gene	CDR3aa	CDR3nt
NA	NA	TRBV29-1	TRBJ1-6	CSVGGQRNDSPLHF	TGCAGCGTTGGTGGACAGAGGAACGATTCACCCCTCCACTTT
few	NA	TRBV5-1	TRBJ1-2	CASSLAPTDVYGYTF	TGCGCCAGCAGCTTGGCCCCGACAGACGTCTATGGCTACACCTTC
NA	TRBD1	TRBV6-6	TRBJ2-7	CASSYLEDRGSYEQYF	TGTGCCAGCAGTTACTTGGAGGACAGGGGTTCCTACGAGCAGTACTTC
NA	TRBD2	TRBV9	TRBJ2-1	CASSVETSGRGEQFF	TGTGCCAGCAGCGTAGAGACTAGCGGGAGGGGCGAGCAGTTCTTC
NA	NA	TRBV14	TRBJ2-5	CASSQGAGRKTQYF	TGTGCCAGCAGCCAAGGGGCAGGTCGGAAGACCCAGTACTTC
NA	NA	TRBV19	TRBJ2-2	CASSIHVRLVTGELFF	TGTGCCAGTAGTATCCACGTTAGACTGGTCACCGGGGAGCTGTTTTTT
NA	TRBD1	TRBV5-1	TRBJ2-2	CASSLAQGTGRTGELFF	TGCGCCAGCAGCTTGGCCCAAGGGACAGGGAGGACCGGGGAGCTGTTTTTT
NA	TRBD2	TRBV7-6	TRBJ2-5	CASSLGAGGLQETQYF	TGTGCCAGCAGCTTAGGAGCGGGGGGGCTACAAGAGACCCAGTACTTC
NA	NA	TRBV15	TRBJ2-7	CATRAATHEIEQYF	TGTGCCACCAGAGCGGCAACCCATGAGATAGAGCAGTACTTC
few	NA	TRBV7-6	TRBJ1-1	CASSGFGGVEAFF	TGTGCCAGCAGCGGATTCGGGGGGGTGGAAGCTTTCTTT
NA	TRBD2	TRBV2	TRBJ2-7	CASSGSGETFYEQYF	TGTGCCAGCAGCGGGAGCGGGGAGACTTTCTACGAGCAGTACTTC
NA	NA	TRBV4-1	TRBJ2-1	CASSTSHYNEQFF	TGCGCCAGCAGTACTAGTCACTACAATGAGCAGTTCTTC
NA	NA	TRBV28	TRBJ1-5	CASSLPTKHGGPPSNQPQHF	TGTGCCAGCAGTTTACCCACAAAGCACGGGGGTCCGCCCAGCAATCAGCCCCAGCATTTT
NA	NA	TRBV14	TRBJ2-2	CASSQFEATGELFF	TGTGCCAGCAGCCAATTTGAGGCAACCGGGGAGCTGTTTTTT
NA	TRBD1	TRBV10-3	TRBJ1-1	CAIRIVGTGGVNTEAFF	TGTGCCATCAGAATAGTTGGGACAGGGGGTGTGAACACTGAAGCTTTCTTT
NA	TRBD1	TRBV6-5	TRBJ1-4	CASRGTGTEKLFF	TGTGCCAGCAGAGGGACAGGGACCGAAAAACTGTTTTTT
NA	NA	TRBV30	TRBJ1-5	CAWSVTGNQPQHF	TGTGCCTGGAGTGTAACAGGCAATCAGCCCCAGCATTTT
NA	NA	TRBV10-2	TRBJ2-6	CASSAARGSGANVLTF	TGCGCCAGCAGTGCGGCCAGGGGATCTGGGGCCAACGTCCTGACTTTC
NA	NA	TRBV7-9	TRBJ2-1	CAHTGRNEQFF	TGTGCCCACACAGGGCGGAATGAGCAGTTCTTC
NA	TRBD2	TRBV10-3	TRBJ2-7	CATNGGGSSYEQYF	TGTGCCACCAACGGCGGGGGGTCCTCCTACGAGCAGTACTTC
few	NA	TRBV27	TRBJ2-7	CASSLGRGAYEQYF	TGTGCCAGCAGTTTGGGCAGGGGGGCCTACGAGCAGTACTTC
few	TRBD1	TRBV27	TRBJ2-5	CASSYRGSDSQYF	TGTGCCAGCAGTTACAGGGGCAGTGATTCCCAGTACTTC
NA	NA	TRBV28	TRBJ2-3	CASSYGPGTPRDTQYF	TGTGCCAGCAGTTACGGTCCCGGGACACCGCGGGATACGCAGTATTTT
NA	NA	TRBV15	TRBJ1-1	CATSRDRGLGATEAFF	TGTGCCACCAGCAGAGATCGGGGATTGGGGGCCACTGAAGCTTTCTTT
NA	NA	TRBV28	TRBJ1-1	CASSWEGGAFF	TGTGCCAGCAGTTGGGAGGGGGGGGCTTTCTTT
NA	NA	TRBV19	TRBJ1-2	CASLETGYRYGYTF	TGTGCCAGCCTCGAAACAGGGTATCGGTATGGCTACACCTTC
NA	TRBD1	TRBV7-9	TRBJ1-4	CASSLQGALSDEKLFF	TGTGCCAGCAGCTTACAGGGGGCGTTGAGTGATGAAAAACTGTTTTTT
NA	TRBD1	TRBV28	TRBJ1-4	CASSLWQGDTLSANEKLFF	TGTGCCAGCAGTTTATGGCAGGGGGACACATTAAGTGCTAATGAAAAACTGTTTTTT
NA	NA	TRBV5-1	TRBJ2-7	CASSLDVTAYEQYF	TGCGCCAGCAGCTTGGACGTGACAGCCTACGAGCAGTACTTC
NA	TRBD2	TRBV9	TRBJ2-1	CASSVASGASYNEQFF	TGTGCCAGCAGCGTTGCTAGCGGGGCATCCTACAATGAGCAGTTCTTC
NA	TRBD1	TRBV6-5	TRBJ2-2	CASSYSGTVSGELFF	TGTGCCAGCAGTTACTCCGGGACAGTGTCGGGGGAGCTGTTTTTT
NA	TRBD1	TRBV30	TRBJ1-1	CAWSSRGEAFF	TGTGCCTGGAGTAGCAGGGGGGAAGCTTTCTTT
NA	TRBD1	TRBV11-2	TRBJ1-5	CASSIQGVDQPQHF	TGTGCCAGCAGCATACAGGGGGTGGATCAGCCCCAGCATTTT
NA	TRBD2	TRBV7-2	TRBJ2-1	CASSPLSSGGAQFF	TGTGCCAGCAGCCCACTTTCTAGCGGGGGGGCTCAGTTCTTC
once	TRBD2	TRBV28	TRBJ2-7	CASSPLRAGGVYEQYF	TGTGCCAGCAGTCCTCTCCGAGCGGGAGGAGTCTACGAGCAGTACTTC
NA	NA	TRBV5-1	TRBJ2-7	CASSLAGDFEQYF	TGCGCCAGCAGCTTGGCAGGGGATTTCGAGCAGTACTTC
NA	NA	TRBV4-1	TRBJ1-2	CASSHPTKQDGYTF	TGCGCCAGCAGCCACCCTACGAAACAGGATGGCTACACCTTC
once	NA	TRBV18	TRBJ2-7	CASSPTGGAAEQYF	TGTGCCAGCTCACCTACTGGGGGGGCAGCAGAGCAGTACTTC
once	NA	TRBV29-1	TRBJ2-3	CSVRREPTDTQYF	TGCAGCGTTCGCCGGGAACCCACAGATACGCAGTATTTT
NA	TRBD1	TRBV9	TRBJ1-2	CASSLGDRNYGYTF	TGTGCCAGCAGCCTGGGGGACAGAAACTATGGCTACACCTTC
NA	TRBD1	TRBV6-1	TRBJ2-5	CASSPTGYLQETQYF	TGTGCCAGCAGTCCGACAGGGTACCTCCAAGAGACCCAGTACTTC
NA	NA	TRBV4-1	TRBJ1-1	CASSRGVTEAFF	TGCGCCAGCAGCCGTGGAGTCACTGAAGCTTTCTTT
NA	TRBD2	TRBV27	TRBJ2-3	CASSIILAGGTDTQYF	TGTGCCAGCAGTATTATACTAGCGGGAGGGACAGATACGCAGTATTTT
NA	TRBD1	TRBV4-1	TRBJ1-2	CASSLQTGDYGYTF	TGCGCCAGCAGCCTTCAAACAGGGGACTATGGCTACACCTTC
NA	NA	TRBV1	TRBJ2-6	CTSSLGQGAGANVLTF	TGCACCAGCAGCCTGGGACAGGGGGCTGGGGCCAACGTCCTGACTTTC
NA	NA	TRBV19	TRBJ2-1	CASSIGGDEQFF	TGTGCCAGTAGTATTGGCGGGGATGAGCAGTTCTTC
NA	NA	TRBV6-6	TRBJ1-5	CATHLRGLDQPQHF	TGTGCCACCCACCTCAGGGGTCTGGATCAGCCCCAGCATTTT
NA	NA	TRBV6-4	TRBJ1-6	CASSLGGAASPLHF	TGTGCCAGCAGTCTCGGGGGGGCCGCTTCACCCCTCCACTTT